This T cell receptor beta chain was profiled in a study of cytomegalovirus exposure and HLA in healthy donors. Study-wide findings and caveats: When analyzed later, a missense DCLRE1C variant was found to be linked to TCR beta V- and J-gene trimming.

This clone was observed a few times. The target antigen is unknown. Researchers ran the PCR with 60 Vbeta and 13 Jbeta primers. Profiled with immunoSEQ multiplex PCR; TCRdb holds only in-frame clones, not every one. The profile shows about 150,000 clones, around 80% of them singletons. The receptor was isolated from a man younger than 40 in good health and CMV-seropositive. The sequencing input was PBMCs.

The CDR3 reads CASSEGRETGTAFF. CDR3 sequence (DNA): TGTGCCAGCAGTGAAGGGAGAGAGACAGGGACGGCTTTCTTT. The chain combines TRBV6-1 with TRBJ1-1; 7 positions agree with TRBD1. Germline V gene data show CDR1 as MNHNS and CDR2 as SASEGT. CDR3 length equals 14 residues. V dropped 1 base and J dropped 11; count of bases not matched to a gene: 10.